The 18 T cell receptor beta chains below come from one sample, sequenced in a study of T-cell memory formation after mild COVID-19 (dated by TCRdb to the early 2020s). Receptor amplification or capture employed 5' RACE. The reads were generated on an Illumina NovaSeq 6000. TCRdb passed the public sequencing reads through fastp at Q25 and MiXCR, retaining productive beta sequences. One record per CDR3 amino acid sequence lists the most common genes and DNA. A total of under 400,000 distinct CDR3 sequences appear in this sample, over 20% of them only once. Approximately 12% of the sample comes from the top ten. Sample: PBMCs or a T cell subset sorted from them (not recorded which). These TCRs come from an adult woman who had mild COVID-19 (a few samples of this study predate the infection). The sample titles of this study are shuffled in the database, so cell type and time point are left out; the donor was told from shared clones.

The genes are TRBV6-5 and TRBJ1-3; D call uncertain. CDR3 length: 16 residues. Germline-derived CDR1 and CDR2 are MNHEY and SVGAGI. Deletions cut 7 bases from V and 0 bases from J, with 16 bases between. The chain's CDR3 is CASKADPSYSGNTIYF. The CDR3 nucleotides read TGTGCCAGCAAGGCAGATCCTTCCTACTCTGGAAACACCATATATTTT.

This sequence joins TRBV2 and TRBJ2-1; no reliable D call. The CDR3 is 10 amino acids. Germline values: CDR1 SNHLY, CDR2 FYNNEI. Trimming removed 8 bases from V and 3 bases from J, with 2 bases in between. CDR3 residues: CASLYNEQFF. The CDR3 DNA reads as TGTGCCAGCCTCTACAATGAGCAGTTCTTC.

This clonotype was detected a few times. This may stem from a read error, because a much larger clone lies one nucleotide away. Here the CDR3 omits its conserved ending phenylalanine or tryptophan, so a read error is the likely source. The gene calls are TRBV5-1 and TRBJ1-3; D might be TRBD1 (6 bases). The CDR3 loop spans 15 amino acids. V gave up 0 bases and J gave up 4 bases, with 11 bases separating them. Germline lookup yields CDR1 SGHRS and CDR2 YFSETQ. The CDR3 region has the DNA TGCGCCAGCAGCTTGGCGCAGGGGTCAGGAAACACCATATATTTA. It encodes CASSLAQGSGNTIYL.

For the CDR3, the DNA is TGTGCCACCAGAGAATTACAGGATCCGGGACAAGGAAACTACAATGAGCAGTTCTTC. It codes for CATRELQDPGQGNYNEQFF. The chain joins TRBV24-1 to TRBJ2-1, with D possibly matching TRBD1 (6 bases). This CDR3 comprises 19 residues. Germline V gene data show CDR1 as KGHDR and CDR2 as SFDVKD. Deletions cut 7 bases from V and 3 bases from J, with 27 bases between.

This clonotype was detected only a few times. This chain uses TRBV6-5 with TRBJ2-3, with TRBD1 as a possible D gene (5 bases). The CDR3 extends over 14 amino acids. CDR1 is MNHEY and CDR2 is SVGAGI in the germline V gene. Between the trimmed V and J ends, which lost 5 bases and 6 bases, there was a span of 15 bases. The CDR3: CASSIGVGSDTQYF. The CDR3 coding sequence is TGTGCCAGCAGTATAGGGGTGGGTAGCGATACGCAGTATTTT.

The CDR3 sequence is CAISEQGSNQPQHF. The CDR3 DNA sequence: TGTGCCATCAGTGAACAGGGTAGCAATCAGCCCCAGCATTTT. The chain couples TRBV10-3 to TRBJ1-5; maybe TRBD1 (6 bases). Trimming removed 3 bases at V and 0 bases at J, with 6 bases between. The CDR3 extends over 14 amino acids. From germline, CDR1 is ENHRY and CDR2 SYGVKD.

The rearrangement links TRBV7-9 to TRBJ2-3, with D possibly matching TRBD2 (5 bases). Germline CDR1 and CDR2: SEHNR and FQNEAQ (reference sequence). There are 16 residues in the CDR3. Trimming removed 1 base from V and 7 bases from J, with 18 bases in between. This CDR3 reads CASSLEGRPTLHTQYF. In nucleotides, the CDR3 is TGTGCCAGCAGCTTAGAAGGGAGACCGACCCTACATACGCAGTATTTT.

The rearrangement joins TRBV9 to TRBJ1-2, with D possibly TRBD1 on 6 matching bases. This CDR3 has 15 residues. Looked up from germline, CDR1 is SGDLS and CDR2 is YYNGEE. Trimming left V 3 bases short and J 0 bases short, with 12 bases between. Here the CDR3 reads CASSAGGTPNYGYTF. In DNA form, the CDR3 reads TGTGCCAGCAGCGCGGGGGGCACCCCTAACTATGGCTACACCTTC.

This clonotype was detected once. This rearrangement joins TRBV7-3 to TRBJ2-2; D uncertain. The V and J ends lost 4 bases and 7 bases respectively, with 25 bases between them. Germline V lookup: CDR1 SGHTA, CDR2 FQGTGA. The length of the CDR3 is 18 residues. The CDR3 bases are TGTGCCAGCAGCTCTTACCGGATTGAGCCGCCCGAAGGCGGGGAGCTGTTTTTT. It codes for CASSSYRIEPPEGGELFF.

This clonotype was detected only a few times. The rearrangement joins TRBV7-8 to TRBJ2-6, with TRBD2 identical over 7 bases. Germline CDR1 SGHVS, CDR2 FQNEAQ. The ends lost 1 base at V and 0 bases at J; junction bases unmatched: 9. CDR3 length: 19 amino acids. In DNA form, the CDR3 reads TGTGCCAGCAGCTTAGGGCGCCTAGCGGCTACCTCTGGGGCCAACGTCCTGACTTTC. It yields the protein CASSLGRLAATSGANVLTF. The full variable domain, in which reference TRBV7-8 and TRBJ2-6 provide the parts outside the CDR3, is GAGVSQSPRYKVAKRGQDVALRCDPISGHVSLFWYQQALGQGPEFLTYFQNEAQLDKSGLPSDRFFAERPEGSVSTLKIQRTQQEDSAVYLCASSLGRLAATSGANVLTFGAGSRLTVL.

V usage is TRBV7-9 and J usage is TRBJ2-5; D is perhaps TRBD1 (6 bases). The CDR3 contains 15 residues. CDR1 is SEHNR and CDR2 is FQNEAQ in the germline V gene (reference sequence). The V gene lost 1 base and the J gene lost 1 base, with 10 bases spanning the gap. The CDR3 spells CASSLGPRGQETQYF. In nucleotides, the CDR3 is TGTGCCAGCAGCTTAGGCCCCAGGGGCCAAGAGACCCAGTACTTC. The whole variable domain, remainder taken from reference TRBV7-9 and TRBJ2-5, is DTGVSQNPRHKITKRGQNVTFRCDPISEHNRLYWYRQTLGQGPEFLTYFQNEAQLEKSRLLSDRFSAERPKGSFSTLEIQRTEQGDSAMYLCASSLGPRGQETQYFGPGTRLLVL.

This clonotype has more than one count but fewer than ten. The chain employs TRBV20-1 and TRBJ2-5; D may be TRBD1 (6 bases). V shed 1 base and J shed 3 bases, with 12 bases lying between them. Germline CDR1 DFQATT, CDR2 SNEGSKA (reference sequence). The CDR3 covers 14 residues. DNA of the CDR3: TGCAGTGCTAGAGGACTTGAGGGGGAAGAGACCCAGTACTTC. It translates to CSARGLEGEETQYF.

This clonotype has more than one count but fewer than ten. V and J are TRBV5-1 and TRBJ2-7; D is undetermined. CDR1 and CDR2 from the germline V gene are SGHRS and YFSETQ. The V and J ends lost 4 bases and 13 bases respectively, with 24 bases between them. The CDR3 runs to 14 residues. In nucleotides, the CDR3 is TGCGCCAGCAGCCCGGCCCAGGACCAAGGAAATCACTACTTC. It codes for CASSPAQDQGNHYF.

The rearrangement joins TRBV19 to TRBJ1-3; TRBD1 is a possible D gene (5 bases). Germline assignment: CDR1 LNHDA and CDR2 SQIVND (reference sequence). The CDR3 runs to 13 residues. Between the trimmed V and J ends, which lost 7 bases and 9 bases, there was a span of 16 bases. CDR3 DNA sequence: TGTGCCAGTAAATTGAGGGGTGAAGGCACCATATATTTT. Its translation: CASKLRGEGTIYF. Full variable domain (rest looked up from reference TRBV19 and TRBJ1-3): DGGITQSPKYLFRKEGQNVTLSCEQNLNHDAMYWYRQDPGQGLRLIYYSQIVNDFQKGDIAEGYSVSREKKESFPLTVTSAQKNPTAFYLCASKLRGEGTIYFGEGSWLTVV.

This clonotype was picked up a small number of times. The chain has TRBV9 and TRBJ2-3, with 12 positions matching TRBD2. The CDR3 is 15 amino acids. J gave up 4 bases and V 0 bases, and 0 bases lay outside the gene matches. Germline CDR1 is SGDLS and CDR2 is YYNGEE. The CDR3 reads CASSVGLAGADTQYF. The CDR3 bases are TGTGCCAGCAGCGTAGGACTAGCGGGAGCAGATACGCAGTATTTT.

This rearrangement joins TRBV7-2 to TRBJ2-1; D is unclear. The germline V gene has CDR1 SGHTA and CDR2 FQGNSA. This CDR3 contains 13 residues. V was clipped by 7 bases and J by 6 bases, with 13 bases between them. The CDR3 sequence: CASTVRARNEQFF. DNA of the CDR3: TGTGCCAGCACCGTCCGGGCGCGCAATGAGCAGTTCTTC.

The rearrangement uses TRBV5-1 and TRBJ2-5; D could derive from TRBD1 or TRBD2 (5 bases each). Germline V gives CDR1 SGHRS, CDR2 YFSETQ. The CDR3 runs 16 residues. Trimming shortened V by 0 bases and J by 5 bases, and 17 bases separated the two germline ends. This CDR3 reads CASSLAGAVQAETQYF. DNA of the CDR3: TGCGCCAGCAGCTTGGCCGGGGCGGTTCAGGCGGAGACCCAGTACTTC.

This sequence joins TRBV29-1 and TRBJ2-6; no definite D call. The CDR3 is 12 amino acids. V lost 6 bases and J lost 1, with 4 bases in between. Looked up from germline, CDR1 is SQVTM and CDR2 is ANQGSEA. In DNA, the CDR3 is TGCAGCGTCTATTCTGGGGCCAACGTCCTGACTTTC. Its protein is CSVYSGANVLTF. The full variable domain, its missing parts supplied by reference TRBV29-1 and TRBJ2-6, is SAVISQKPSRDICQRGTSLTIQCQVDSQVTMMFWYRQQPGQSLTLIATANQGSEATYESGFVIDKFPISRPNLTFSTLTVSNMSPEDSSIYLCSVYSGANVLTFGAGSRLTVL.